This entry lists 27 T cell receptor beta chains sequenced from one sample in a study of T-cell reconstitution after alpha-beta-depleted transplantation in children. Unique molecular identifiers tagged the TCRbeta library. One entry per CDR3 protein results from TCRdb running MiXCR on the PCR reads. The sample yields about 460,000 distinct CDR3 sequences, about 10% seen once. Sequences were derived from PBMCs, sampled before TCRalphabeta/CD19-depleted stem cell transplant. Receptors were obtained from a child between 2 and 9 years old with inherited bone marrow failure, due to receive a stem cell transplant.

This clonotype has a handful of counts. J is TRBJ2-6 and V is TRBV6-1; 8 bases map to TRBD2. The length of the CDR3 is 17 residues. The V gene's germline CDR1 is MNHNS and CDR2 SASEGT. After removal of 4 bases from V and 0 bases from J, the junction contained 5 bases not matched to a gene. CDR3 bases: TGTGCCAGCAGTGTTTCGGGAGGGAACTCTGGGGCCAACGTCCTGACTTTC. It translates to CASSVSGGNSGANVLTF.

This clonotype has ten or more counts. This sequence joins TRBV29-1 and TRBJ2-3; TRBD1 matches at 7 bases. With 6 bases clipped from V and 4 bases from J, the junction kept 7 bases outside the gene matches. The V gene's germline CDR1 is SQVTM and CDR2 ANQGSEA. The CDR3 runs to 13 residues. The CDR3 nucleotides are TGCAGCGTGACCGACAGGGCCGCAGATACGCAGTATTTT. Its protein product is CSVTDRAADTQYF.

This clonotype was picked up a small number of times. The V call is TRBV5-1, the J call TRBJ2-1; D may be TRBD2 (5 bases). The germline V and J ends were trimmed by 3 bases and 6 bases, with 19 bases remaining between them. The CDR3 contains 16 residues. CDR1 and CDR2 (germline): SGHRS, YFSETQ. CDR3 loop: CASSSTDPEVSNEQFF. The CDR3 DNA reads TGCGCCAGCAGCTCCACCGACCCGGAGGTATCCAATGAGCAGTTCTTC.

The chain carries TRBV19 and TRBJ1-2; weak D call: TRBD1 (5 bases). Germline V gene data show CDR1 as LNHDA and CDR2 as SQIVND (reference sequence). Trimming took off 6 bases at V and 3 bases at J, with 17 bases between the two ends. The CDR3 consists of 15 residues. Written as DNA, the CDR3 is TGTGCCAGTAGCCCTCGGCAGGGTCGCTACTATGGCTACACCTTC. Amino acids: CASSPRQGRYYGYTF.

This clonotype was seen repeatedly, ten times or more. V gene TRBV20-1 combines with J gene TRBJ2-2; TRBD2 matches 8 bases. Trimming cost V 1 base and J 5 bases; bases outside gene matches: 3. This CDR3 spans 14 amino acids. Germline CDR1 and CDR2: DFQATT and SNEGSKA (reference sequence). This CDR3 reads CSARVASGTGELFF. The CDR3 region has the DNA TGCAGTGCTAGAGTGGCTAGCGGGACCGGGGAGCTGTTTTTT.

This chain joins TRBV20-1 and TRBJ2-1; no firm D call. The V gene's germline CDR1 is DFQATT and CDR2 SNEGSKA (reference sequence). The CDR3 has 12 amino acids. V lost 2 bases and J lost 5, with 7 bases in between. CDR3 loop: CSARNPHNEQFF. The CDR3 nucleotides read TGCAGTGCTAGAAATCCACACAATGAGCAGTTCTTC.

This clonotype showed up many times. V is TRBV5-1 and J is TRBJ2-7, with unresolved D. Germline CDR1 SGHRS, CDR2 YFSETQ. The CDR3 is 13 residues long. The V gene lost 4 bases and the J gene lost 3 bases, with 11 bases spanning the gap. The DNA for the CDR3 is TGCGCCAGCAGCAGGGCTCCGTTCTACGAGCAGTACTTC. Its protein is CASSRAPFYEQYF.

With regard to this clonotype: The junction and the germline gene differ at one end; a read error may be behind it. The chain has TRBV4-3 and TRBJ1-6; possibly TRBD1 for D (6 bases). Looked up from germline, CDR1 is LGHNA and CDR2 is YSLEER. This CDR3 is built from 16 residues. CDR3 in DNA: TGCGACAGCAGCCAGAGGTGGAGGGGGTTAGGATCACCCCTCAACTTT. Amino acid sequence: CDSSQRWRGLGSPLNF.

This clonotype was recorded at least ten times. The CDR3 bases are TGCGCCAGCAGCCACGTACCGGGACTAGCGTCGATGGAAGCCAAAAACATTCAGTACTTC. It yields the protein CASSHVPGLASMEAKNIQYF. The V and J genes are TRBV4-3 and TRBJ2-4, with 10 bases that match TRBD2. V was clipped by 3 bases and J by 0 bases; unmatched bases: 14. This CDR3 is built from 20 residues. Germline V gives CDR1 LGHNA, CDR2 YSLEER.

Points on this clonotype: A much larger clonotype is one base distant, so this may be a read error. The gene calls are TRBV27 and TRBJ1-4; D remains unclear. The CDR3 has 14 residues. The germline V gene has CDR1 MNHEY and CDR2 SMNVEV (reference sequence). The CDR3 DNA follows: TGTGCCAGCAGTCCCTTTAATACTAATGAAAGACTGTTTTTT. This translates into CASSPFNTNERLFF.

This rearrangement joins TRBV28 to TRBJ1-4, with D possibly matching TRBD1 (6 bases). Per the germline V gene, CDR1 is MDHEN and CDR2 is SYDVKM. V dropped 3 bases and J dropped 6 bases, with 14 bases sitting between them. The length of the CDR3 is 15 residues. CDR3 nucleotides: TGTGCCAGCAGTTTTCGGGGGCGCGAGTATGAAAAACTGTTTTTT. Residues: CASSFRGREYEKLFF.

This sequence joins TRBV4-2 and TRBJ2-7; a possible D gene is TRBD2 (6 bases). This CDR3 has 16 residues. Germline values: CDR1 LGHNA, CDR2 YNFKEQ. The V and J ends lost 3 bases and 2 bases respectively, with 17 bases between them. Here the CDR3 reads CASSQGGRWDPYEQYF. For the CDR3, the DNA is TGTGCCAGCAGCCAGGGGGGACGGTGGGACCCCTACGAGCAGTACTTC.

This clonotype was counted many times. The genes are TRBV5-1 and TRBJ2-7; 9 bases line up with TRBD1. Trimming took 5 bases from V and 5 from J; bases not matched to a gene: 2. The germline gives CDR1 SGHRS, CDR2 YFSETQ. The CDR3 is 12 residues long. CDR3 region: CASRRTGDEQYF. CDR3 nucleotides: TGCGCCAGCAGGCGGACAGGGGACGAGCAGTACTTC.

This clonotype appeared many times. The rearrangement links TRBV2 to TRBJ1-2, with TRBD1 matching over 7 bases. The germline V gene has CDR1 SNHLY and CDR2 FYNNEI. This CDR3 has 14 residues. J lost 5 bases, V lost 3 bases, and 6 bases had no gene match. CDR3 bases: TGTGCCAGCAGTGAGGGGGTACAGGGGTATGGCTACACCTTC. Residues: CASSEGVQGYGYTF.

This clonotype has at least ten counts. The chain carries TRBV7-2 and TRBJ1-3; the D gene is possibly TRBD1 (5 bases). This CDR3 has 16 amino acids. V was clipped by 6 bases and J by 4 bases, with 19 bases between them. Germline CDR1 and CDR2: SGHTA and FQGNSA. The CDR3 sequence: CASRPLGDWSGNTIYF. The CDR3 nucleotides read TGTGCCAGCAGACCGTTAGGGGATTGGTCGGGAAACACCATATATTTT. The full variable domain, completed using reference TRBV7-2 and TRBJ1-3, is GAGVSQSPSNKVTEKGKDVELRCDPISGHTALYWYRQSLGQGLEFLIYFQGNSAPDKSGLPSDRFSAERTGGSVSTLTIQRTQQEDSAVYLCASRPLGDWSGNTIYFGEGSWLTVV.

The chain recombines TRBV29-1 with TRBJ2-2, with TRBD2 matching over 10 bases. The ends lost 6 bases at V and 1 base at J; junction bases unmatched: 2. There are 14 residues in the CDR3. Germline V lookup: CDR1 SQVTM, CDR2 ANQGSEA. CDR3 in amino acids: CSVRLAGNTGELFF. CDR3 nucleotides: TGCAGCGTGAGACTAGCGGGGAACACCGGGGAGCTGTTTTTT.

This clonotype was picked up many times. The genes are TRBV12-3 or TRBV12-4 and TRBJ1-4; D is uncertain. This CDR3 contains 12 residues. The V end was cut by 6 bases, the J end by 10 bases, with 12 bases between. The CDR3 DNA is TGTGCCAGCAGCTCAACAGATATAAAACTGTTTTTT. This sequence encodes CASSSTDIKLFF.

The table lists this clonotype with many counts. V usage is TRBV4-3 and J usage is TRBJ2-1; 13 bases map to TRBD2. The CDR3 is made up of 17 amino acids. CDR1 and CDR2 from the germline V gene are LGHNA and YSLEER. With 0 bases clipped from V and 6 bases from J, the junction kept 5 bases outside the gene matches. The CDR3 is CASSQDGLAGEANEQFF. In DNA form, the CDR3 reads TGCGCCAGCAGCCAAGATGGACTAGCGGGAGAGGCCAATGAGCAGTTCTTC.

The rearrangement joins TRBV30 to TRBJ2-1, with D maybe TRBD2 (7 bases). The CDR3 covers 14 residues. V dropped 2 bases and J dropped 7 bases, with 15 bases sitting between them. Germline V gene lookup returns CDR1 GTSNPN and CDR2 SVGIG (reference sequence). The CDR3 DNA reads TGTGCCTGGAGTCGGACAAGGGGGGGGAATGAGCAGTTCTTC. It specifies CAWSRTRGGNEQFF.

The chain joins TRBV4-3 to TRBJ2-1; D call uncertain. V dropped 0 bases and J dropped 4 bases, with 13 bases sitting between them. CDR1 LGHNA and CDR2 YSLEER come from the germline V gene. The CDR3 extends over 16 amino acids. The DNA for the CDR3 is TGCGCCAGCAGCCAAGACTACCCGGGCATATACAATGAGCAGTTCTTC. It codes for CASSQDYPGIYNEQFF.

This clonotype was seen many times. The V call is TRBV5-1, the J call TRBJ2-2; D may be TRBD1 or TRBD2 (5 bases each). CDR1 is SGHRS and CDR2 is YFSETQ in the germline V gene. V dropped 4 bases and J dropped 5 bases, with 9 bases sitting between them. This CDR3 spans 13 amino acids. The CDR3 spells CASSTGTTGELFF. CDR3 nucleotide sequence: TGCGCCAGCAGCACCGGGACGACCGGGGAGCTGTTTTTT.

In its sample, this clonotype was seen many times. The chain couples TRBV27 to TRBJ1-2, with 8 bases matching TRBD1. In germline, CDR1 is MNHEY, CDR2 SMNVEV (reference sequence). Trimming took 4 bases from V and 4 from J; bases not matched to a gene: 5. The CDR3 extends over 14 amino acids. The CDR3 reads CASSWAGGVYGYTF. As DNA, the CDR3 is TGTGCCAGCAGTTGGGCAGGGGGCGTCTATGGCTACACCTTC.

The V and J genes are TRBV20-1 and TRBJ2-7; 7 bases are a match to TRBD1. V gave up 5 bases and J gave up 0 bases; unmatched junction bases: 10. Germline V gene sequence: CDR1 DFQATT, CDR2 SNEGSKA (reference sequence). There are 15 residues in the CDR3. The CDR3 spells CSAFPTGDPSYEQYF. For the CDR3, the DNA is TGCAGTGCTTTCCCCACAGGGGATCCCTCCTACGAGCAGTACTTC.

The chain combines TRBV6-1 with TRBJ1-2, with D unresolved. With 2 bases removed from V and 6 bases from J, the gap between germline ends came to 10 bases. The CDR3 loop spans 13 amino acids. In germline, CDR1 is MNHNS, CDR2 SASEGT. The CDR3 region has the DNA TGTGCCAGCAGTGAAAGAATGTGGGATGGCTACACCTTC. It translates to CASSERMWDGYTF.

This clonotype has at least ten counts. The chain couples TRBV10-1 to TRBJ2-3; tentative D call: TRBD2 (5 bases). Germline V lookup: CDR1 WNHNN, CDR2 SYGVQD (reference sequence). The length of the CDR3 is 16 residues. Trimming took off 1 base at V and 0 bases at J, with 11 bases between the two ends. The CDR3 sequence: CASSELAAVSTDTQYF. In nucleotides, the CDR3 is TGCGCCAGCAGTGAGTTGGCAGCGGTGAGCACAGATACGCAGTATTTT.

Turning to this clonotype: A much larger clone sits a single nucleotide away, making a read error possible. This rearrangement joins TRBV11-2 to TRBJ2-7, with D perhaps matching TRBD2 (5 bases). CDR1 is SGHAT and CDR2 is FQNNGV in the germline V gene. The CDR3 loop spans 14 amino acids. The CDR3 region is CASSTAGYSYVQYF. DNA of the CDR3: TGTGCCAGCAGCACCGCGGGTTACTCCTACGTGCAGTACTTC.

Note on this clonotype: With a much larger clone just one base away, this may be a read error. The chain is built from TRBV20-1 and TRBJ2-1, with unresolved D. The CDR3 has 13 amino acids. Germline loops: CDR1 DFQATT, CDR2 SNEGSKA (reference sequence). CDR3 in amino acids: CTSRLRGYNDQFF. CDR3 DNA sequence: TGCACCTCTAGGCTCCGAGGCTACAATGACCAGTTCTTC.